Sequencing of this T cell receptor beta chain was carried out in a study of OX40 agonist ivuxolimab in advanced cancers. Study-level results: The study observed clonal expansion of CD4+ and CD8+ blood T cells by week 6 at 0.1 to 3.0 mg/kg.

The germline V gene has CDR1 SGHTA and CDR2 FQGNSA. CDR3 length: 18 residues. The ends were cut back, 4 bases at V and 1 base at J, with 19 bases in the middle. Concerning this clone itself: Its target is unknown.

Some clones are missing from TCRdb's copy, which holds only in-frame ones; the method was immunoSEQ multiplex PCR. The data show under 60,000 clones, around nine tenths seen once. Autoimmune disease history or systemic immunosuppression led to patients being barred. Sampling of blood occurred at baseline, cycle 4 day 1, and cycle 7 day 1. The source material was CD4+ or CD8+ T cells sorted from blood, sampled in a trial of the OX40 agonist ivuxolimab. The receptor comes from an adult with an advanced solid tumor such as melanoma, head and neck, liver or kidney cancer. The chain employs TRBV7-2 and TRBJ2-2; unclear D gene. The CDR3 region has the DNA TGTGCCAGCAGCTCGCCTCTAACGGCGGCAGAGAACACCGGGGAGCTGTTTTTT. As protein: CASSSPLTAAENTGELFF.